These 5 T cell receptor beta chains were all obtained from the same sample, sequenced in a study of blood T cell repertoires in COVID-19. Assay: immunoSEQ multiplex PCR; the TCRdb copy retains only in-frame clones and omits some. The data contain about 200,000 clones, 84% of them singletons. Source material: peripheral blood. These receptors came from a human donor in a cohort sampled during active COVID-19.

The rearrangement links TRBV6-1 to TRBJ1-3; 8 positions agree with TRBD1. Germline V gives CDR1 MNHNS, CDR2 SASEGT. This CDR3 has 16 residues. The J segment lost 5 bases and the V segment lost 4 bases, leaving 10 bases of the junction unmatched. CDR3 protein: CASSATVGQGRNTIYF. Written as DNA, the CDR3 is TGTGCCAGCAGTGCCACCGTAGGACAGGGTCGAAACACCATATATTTT.

The J gene is TRBJ1-1, the V gene TRBV28, with D possibly being TRBD1 (6 bases). V was shortened by 6 bases and J by 4 bases, with 15 bases between the two germline ends. Germline V gene data show CDR1 as MDHEN and CDR2 as SYDVKM. The CDR3 is made up of 14 amino acids. CDR3 in amino acids: CASRITGSGTEAFF. The CDR3 nucleotides are TGTGCCAGCAGAATAACAGGGTCGGGCACTGAAGCTTTCTTT.

The chain joins TRBV2 to TRBJ2-7, with D possibly TRBD1 on 6 matching bases. The length of the CDR3 is 10 residues. The germline V and J ends were trimmed by 5 bases and 8 bases, with 7 bases remaining between them. Germline V CDR1 and CDR2: SNHLY, FYNNEI. The CDR3 region has the DNA TGTGCCAGCAGTACAGGGAAGCAGTACTTC. Encoded protein: CASSTGKQYF.

This rearrangement joins TRBV9 to TRBJ1-1, with TRBD1 matching over 7 bases. Germline CDR1 and CDR2: SGDLS and YYNGEE. Unmatched junction bases numbered 0, after V lost 0 bases and J lost 1 base. The CDR3 length is 14 residues. This chain's CDR3 is CASSVGQGNTEAFF. CDR3 coding DNA: TGTGCCAGCAGCGTAGGACAGGGGAACACTGAAGCTTTCTTT.

The chain recombines TRBV11-3 with TRBJ2-2; D perhaps matches TRBD2 (6 bases). Germline CDR1 and CDR2: SGHNT and YENEEA. V was clipped by 5 bases and J by 4 bases, with 11 bases between them. This CDR3 comprises 14 residues. The CDR3 region is CASSTGGSTGELFF. The CDR3 region has the DNA TGTGCCAGCAGCACCGGGGGAAGCACCGGGGAGCTGTTTTTT.